This passage covers 14 T cell receptor beta chains from one sample sequenced in a study of control samples from healthy donors and cancer patients. Some clones are missing from TCRdb's copy, which holds only in-frame ones; the method was immunoSEQ multiplex PCR. The sample records around 100,000 clones, roughly 92% being singletons. Source material: blood. The receptors stem from a human donor in good health. The donor label of this sample is uncertain.

The chain is built from TRBV2 and TRBJ1-3, with no clear D. Trimming cost V 6 bases and J 7 bases, with 16 bases left between them. The length of the CDR3 is 14 residues. The V gene's germline CDR1 is SNHLY and CDR2 FYNNEI. CDR3 coding DNA: TGTGCCAGCAGAGATTCCGGGAGCTCGAACACCATATATTTT. It translates to CASRDSGSSNTIYF.

This clone appeared once. V is TRBV7-2 and J is TRBJ1-5, with a weak D call TRBD1 (5 bases). CDR1 and CDR2 from the germline V gene are SGHTA and FQGNSA. V lost 2 bases and J 8 bases, leaving 10 bases between the germline ends. CDR3 length equals 13 residues. In DNA form, the CDR3 reads TGTGCCAGCAGCTTAACCCGACAGAAGCCCCAGCATTTT. It encodes CASSLTRQKPQHF.

This rearrangement joins TRBV12-5 to TRBJ2-3; 7 bases map to TRBD2. CDR1 is LGHNT, CDR2 FRNRAP, per germline. This CDR3 contains 15 residues. V was pared by 3 bases and J by 0 bases, with 3 bases of the junction left unmatched. This CDR3 reads CASGFSGASTDTQYF. CDR3 bases: TGTGCTAGTGGTTTCAGCGGGGCTAGCACAGATACGCAGTATTTT.

The rearrangement joins TRBV4-3 to TRBJ1-2, with D possibly TRBD1 on 6 matching bases. The CDR3 covers 15 residues. Germline V gene sequence: CDR1 LGHNA, CDR2 YSLEER. V shed 3 bases and J shed 1 base, with 12 bases lying between them. CDR3 DNA sequence: TGCGCCAGCAGCCAGATTTCAGGGGATAACTATGGCTACACCTTC. It encodes CASSQISGDNYGYTF.

The chain joins TRBV27 to TRBJ1-2; TRBD1 matches 9 bases. Germline CDR1 is MNHEY and CDR2 is SMNVEV (reference sequence). The CDR3 extends over 15 amino acids. V dropped 6 bases and J dropped 4; count of bases not matched to a gene: 9. The CDR3 DNA follows: TGTGCCAGCAGAGATCCCGGGACAGGGACCTATGGCTACACCTTC. Protein product: CASRDPGTGTYGYTF.

The genes are TRBV2 and TRBJ1-5; 8 bases match TRBD1. The CDR3 runs to 16 residues. The V segment lost 3 bases and the J segment 3 bases; nucleotides outside the gene matches: 7. Germline values: CDR1 SNHLY, CDR2 FYNNEI. CDR3 DNA sequence: TGTGCCAGCAGTGACCCCGTGGGACAGGACAATCAGCCCCAGCATTTT. Residues: CASSDPVGQDNQPQHF.

The V gene is TRBV18, the J gene TRBJ1-1; 9 bases map to TRBD1. The length of the CDR3 is 16 residues. Germline V lookup: CDR1 KGHSH, CDR2 LQKENI. Trimming removed 0 bases from V and 6 bases from J; junction bases left unmatched: 8. CDR3 residues: CASSPPGQGALAEAFF. The CDR3 DNA is TGTGCCAGCTCACCACCGGGACAGGGAGCTTTAGCTGAAGCTTTCTTT.

CDR3 DNA: TGTGCCAGTAGGCTCCGGAGGGGCCTGAACACTGAAGCTTTCTTT. It is translated as CASRLRRGLNTEAFF. The rearrangement joins TRBV19 to TRBJ1-1, with D possibly matching TRBD1 (5 bases). Germline-derived CDR1 and CDR2 are LNHDA and SQIVND (reference sequence). The CDR3 sequence is 15 residues long. V was clipped by 6 bases and J by 0 bases, with 14 bases between them.

The chain joins TRBV27 to TRBJ2-5, with D possibly TRBD1 on 5 matching bases. CDR3 length: 13 residues. The ends were cut back, 6 bases at V and 5 bases at J, with 13 bases in the middle. In germline, CDR1 is MNHEY, CDR2 SMNVEV (reference sequence). The CDR3 DNA reads TGTGCCAGCAGATTCGTGGGGCGGGAGACCCAGTACTTC. Residues: CASRFVGRETQYF.

This clone was counted a few times. The chain links TRBV7-9 to TRBJ2-7; D possibly uses TRBD1 or TRBD2 (5 bases each). The V end lost 0 bases, the J end lost 3 bases, and 12 bases lay between the germline ends. CDR1 is SEHNR and CDR2 is FQNEAQ in the germline V gene (reference sequence). The CDR3 totals 15 residues. In nucleotides, the CDR3 is TGTGCCAGCAGCTTAGCTCCCCGGGACCTCTACGAGCAGTACTTC. Encoded protein: CASSLAPRDLYEQYF. Based on the CDR3 plus reference TRBV7-9 and TRBJ2-7, the full variable domain is DTGVSQNPRHKITKRGQNVTFRCDPISEHNRLYWYRQTLGQGPEFLTYFQNEAQLEKSRLLSDRFSAERPKGSFSTLEIQRTEQGDSAMYLCASSLAPRDLYEQYFGPGTRLTVT.

This chain uses TRBV7-7 with TRBJ2-3; 9 bases are shared with TRBD2. CDR1 and CDR2 (germline): SSHAT, FNYEAQ (reference sequence). The CDR3 covers 15 residues. Trimming took 5 bases from V and 2 from J; bases not matched to a gene: 5. Here the CDR3 reads CASSPLAGFTDTQYF. The CDR3 DNA is TGTGCCAGCAGCCCCCTAGCGGGGTTCACAGATACGCAGTATTTT. Variable domain in full (rest from reference TRBV7-7 and TRBJ2-3): GAGVSQSPRYKVTKRGQDVTLRCDPISSHATLYWYQQALGQGPEFLTYFNYEAQPDKSGLPSDRFSAERPEGSISTLTIQRTEQRDSAMYRCASSPLAGFTDTQYFGPGTRLTVL.

The chain combines TRBV10-2 with TRBJ2-1, with a tentative D call TRBD1 (5 bases). The CDR3 has 12 amino acids. Germline lookup yields CDR1 WSHSY and CDR2 SAAADI. V was pared by 8 bases and J by 2 bases, with 7 bases between. The CDR3 sequence: CASGAPYNEQFF. The CDR3 DNA reads as TGCGCCAGCGGGGCTCCCTACAATGAGCAGTTCTTC.

The chain carries TRBV6-1 and TRBJ2-1; the D is unclear. The germline V and J ends were trimmed by 3 bases and 9 bases, with 6 bases remaining between them. The CDR3 contains 11 residues. Per the germline V gene, CDR1 is MNHNS and CDR2 is SASEGT. CDR3 nucleotides: TGTGCCAGCAGTGATACCCTTGAGCAGTTCTTC. Its translation is CASSDTLEQFF.

The chain couples TRBV5-6 to TRBJ2-5; no reliable D call. There are 13 residues in the CDR3. Germline V CDR1 and CDR2: SGHDT, YYEEEE. Trimming took off 0 bases at V and 3 bases at J, with 6 bases between the two ends. The CDR3 region is CASSLDSEETQYF. The CDR3 bases are TGTGCCAGCAGCTTGGATTCAGAAGAGACCCAGTACTTC.